This T cell receptor beta chain was sequenced in a study of technical replicates of blood from a handful of donors. This clone was seen a handful of times. Measured with immunoSEQ multiplex PCR; TCRdb has only the in-frame clones, and not every one. The sample gives more than 60,000 clones, over 90% of which show up once; roughly 0.26% is in the top ten. The ends were cut back, 1 base at V and 0 bases at J, with 6 bases in the middle. Germline loops: CDR1 SGHVS, CDR2 FNYEAQ. The CDR3 has 14 amino acids. The chain employs TRBV7-6 and TRBJ1-1; D not certain. The sample comprised T cells isolated from PBMCs. The clonotype originates from a human donor in good health. The CDR3 is CASSLGEMNTEAFF. The CDR3 DNA reads TGTGCCAGCAGCTTAGGCGAGATGAACACTGAAGCTTTCTTT.